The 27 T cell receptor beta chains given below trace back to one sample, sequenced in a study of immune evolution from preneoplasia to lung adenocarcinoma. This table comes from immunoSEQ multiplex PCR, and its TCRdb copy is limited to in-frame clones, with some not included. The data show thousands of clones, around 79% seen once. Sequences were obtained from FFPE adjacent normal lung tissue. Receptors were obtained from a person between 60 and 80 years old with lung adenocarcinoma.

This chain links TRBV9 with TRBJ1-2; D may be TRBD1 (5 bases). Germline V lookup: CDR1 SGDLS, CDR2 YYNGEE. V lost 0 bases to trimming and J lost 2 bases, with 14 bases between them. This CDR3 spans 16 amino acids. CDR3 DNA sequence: TGTGCCAGCAGCGTAGTAGGGGAGGGGTTGAACTATGGCTACACCTTC. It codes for CASSVVGEGLNYGYTF.

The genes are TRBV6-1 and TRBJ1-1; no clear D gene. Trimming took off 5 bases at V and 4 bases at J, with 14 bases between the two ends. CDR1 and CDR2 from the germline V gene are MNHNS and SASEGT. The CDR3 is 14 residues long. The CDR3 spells CASSSQTGSTEAFF. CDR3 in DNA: TGTGCCAGCAGTTCCCAGACTGGGAGCACTGAAGCTTTCTTT.

The CDR3, as DNA: TGCGCCAGCAGCTTGACTAGCGGCACAGATACGCAGTATTTT. This sequence encodes CASSLTSGTDTQYF. The V and J genes are TRBV5-1 and TRBJ2-3; TRBD2 matches 7 bases. CDR3 length: 14 amino acids. The V segment lost 1 base and the J segment 1 base; nucleotides outside the gene matches: 0. The germline V gene encodes CDR1 SGHRS and CDR2 YFSETQ.

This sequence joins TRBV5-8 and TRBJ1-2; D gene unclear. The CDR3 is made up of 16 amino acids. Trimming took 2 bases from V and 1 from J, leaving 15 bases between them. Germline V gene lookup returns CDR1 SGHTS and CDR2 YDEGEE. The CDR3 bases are TGTGCCAGCAGCTTTAGACGGACTACGGGTAACTATGGCTACACCTTC. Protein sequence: CASSFRRTTGNYGYTF.

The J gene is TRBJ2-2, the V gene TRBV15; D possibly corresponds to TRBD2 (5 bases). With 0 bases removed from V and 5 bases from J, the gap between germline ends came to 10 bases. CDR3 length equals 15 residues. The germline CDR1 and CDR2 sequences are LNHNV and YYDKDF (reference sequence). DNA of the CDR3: TGTGCCACCAGCAGAGATCGGGAATTGACCGGGGAGCTGTTTTTT. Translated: CATSRDRELTGELFF. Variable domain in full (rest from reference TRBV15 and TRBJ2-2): DAMVIQNPRYQVTQFGKPVTLSCSQTLNHNVMYWYQQKSSQAPKLLFHYYDKDFNNEADTPDNFQSRRPNTSFCFLDIRSPGLGDTAMYLCATSRDRELTGELFFGEGSRLTVL.

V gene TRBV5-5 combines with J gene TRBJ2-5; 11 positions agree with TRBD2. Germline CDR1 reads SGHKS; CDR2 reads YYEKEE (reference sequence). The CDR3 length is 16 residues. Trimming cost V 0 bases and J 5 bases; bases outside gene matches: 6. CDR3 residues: CASSLAPASGRETQYF. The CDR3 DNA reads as TGTGCCAGCAGCTTGGCCCCGGCTAGCGGGAGGGAGACCCAGTACTTC.

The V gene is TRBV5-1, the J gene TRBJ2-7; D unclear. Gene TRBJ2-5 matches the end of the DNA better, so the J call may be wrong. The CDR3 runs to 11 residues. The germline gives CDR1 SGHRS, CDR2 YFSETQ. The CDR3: CASSFQETQYF. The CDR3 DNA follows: TGCGCCAGCAGCTTCCAAGAGACCCAGTACTTC.

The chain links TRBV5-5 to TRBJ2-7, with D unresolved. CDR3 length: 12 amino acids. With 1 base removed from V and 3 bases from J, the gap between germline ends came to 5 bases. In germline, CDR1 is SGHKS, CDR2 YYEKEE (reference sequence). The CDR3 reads CASSLSGYEQYF. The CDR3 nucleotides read TGTGCCAGCAGCTTGAGTGGCTACGAGCAGTACTTC.

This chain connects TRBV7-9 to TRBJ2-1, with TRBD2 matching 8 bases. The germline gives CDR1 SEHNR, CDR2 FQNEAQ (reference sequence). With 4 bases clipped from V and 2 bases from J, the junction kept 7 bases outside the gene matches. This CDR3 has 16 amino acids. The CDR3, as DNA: TGTGCCAGCAGCTCGCTCCGGCGGGGGGCCTACAATGAGCAGTTCTTC. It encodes CASSSLRRGAYNEQFF.

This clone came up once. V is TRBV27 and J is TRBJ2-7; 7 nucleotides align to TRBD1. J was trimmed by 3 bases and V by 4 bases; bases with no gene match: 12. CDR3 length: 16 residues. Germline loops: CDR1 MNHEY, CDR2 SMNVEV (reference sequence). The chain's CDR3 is CASSSQNRGLVYEQYF. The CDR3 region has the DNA TGTGCCAGCAGTTCCCAGAACAGGGGTTTAGTCTACGAGCAGTACTTC.

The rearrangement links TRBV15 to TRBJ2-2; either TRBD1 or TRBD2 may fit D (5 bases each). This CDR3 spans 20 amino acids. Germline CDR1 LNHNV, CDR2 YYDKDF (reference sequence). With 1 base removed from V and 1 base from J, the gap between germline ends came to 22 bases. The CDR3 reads CATSRGYLGSGTGNTGELFF. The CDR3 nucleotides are TGTGCCACCAGCAGAGGGTATCTGGGCTCCGGGACGGGGAACACCGGGGAGCTGTTTTTT.

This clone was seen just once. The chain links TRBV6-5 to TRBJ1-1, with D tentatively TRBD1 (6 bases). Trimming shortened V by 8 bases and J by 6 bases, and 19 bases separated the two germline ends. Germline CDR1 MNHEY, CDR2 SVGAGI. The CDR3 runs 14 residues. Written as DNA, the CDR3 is TGTGCCAGCTGGGTAATAGGGGGACAACCTGAAGCTTTCTTT. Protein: CASWVIGGQPEAFF.

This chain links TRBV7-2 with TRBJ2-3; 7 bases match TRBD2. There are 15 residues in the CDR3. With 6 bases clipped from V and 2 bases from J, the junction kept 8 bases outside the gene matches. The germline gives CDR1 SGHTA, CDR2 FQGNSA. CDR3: CASSRDYLTTDTQYF. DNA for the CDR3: TGTGCCAGCAGTCGGGACTACCTAACCACAGATACGCAGTATTTT.

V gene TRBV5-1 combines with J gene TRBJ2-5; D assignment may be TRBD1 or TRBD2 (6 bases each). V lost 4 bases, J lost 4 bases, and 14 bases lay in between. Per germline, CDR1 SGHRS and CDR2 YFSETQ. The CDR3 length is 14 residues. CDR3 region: CASSLQGGRETQYF. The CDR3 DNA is TGCGCCAGCAGCCTACAGGGAGGTAGAGAGACCCAGTACTTC.

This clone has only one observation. The CDR3 DNA reads as TGTGCCAGCAGCTTAAGGCCCGCCGATGGCTACACCTTC. Translated: CASSLRPADGYTF. The chain is built from TRBV11-2 and TRBJ1-2; D call uncertain. Trimming took 2 bases from V and 6 from J, leaving 10 bases between them. Germline V gene lookup returns CDR1 SGHAT and CDR2 FQNNGV. The CDR3 covers 13 residues. The entire variable domain, with the rest obtained from reference TRBV11-2 and TRBJ1-2, is as follows: EAGVAQSPRYKIIEKRQSVAFWCNPISGHATLYWYQQILGQGPKLLIQFQNNGVVDDSQLPKDRFSAERLKGVDSTLKIQPAKLEDSAVYLCASSLRPADGYTFGSGTRLTVV.

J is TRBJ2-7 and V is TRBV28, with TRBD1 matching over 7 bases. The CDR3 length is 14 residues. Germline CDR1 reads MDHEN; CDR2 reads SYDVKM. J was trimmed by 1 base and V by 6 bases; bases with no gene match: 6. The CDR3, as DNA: TGTGCCAGCAGACTTCAGGGGGTTTCCTACGAGCAGTACTTC. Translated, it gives CASRLQGVSYEQYF.

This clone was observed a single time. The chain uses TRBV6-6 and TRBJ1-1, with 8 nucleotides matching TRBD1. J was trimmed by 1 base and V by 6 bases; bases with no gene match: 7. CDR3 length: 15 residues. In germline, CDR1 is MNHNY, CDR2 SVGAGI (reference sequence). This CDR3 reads CASRLQGGSNTEAFF. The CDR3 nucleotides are TGTGCCAGCAGACTACAGGGGGGATCGAACACTGAAGCTTTCTTT.

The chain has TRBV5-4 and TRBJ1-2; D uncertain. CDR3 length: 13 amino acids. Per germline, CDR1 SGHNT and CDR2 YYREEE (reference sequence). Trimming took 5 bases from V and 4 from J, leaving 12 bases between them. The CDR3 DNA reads TGTGCCAGCAGTTCGAGAACCCTCTATGGCTACACCTTC. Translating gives CASSSRTLYGYTF.

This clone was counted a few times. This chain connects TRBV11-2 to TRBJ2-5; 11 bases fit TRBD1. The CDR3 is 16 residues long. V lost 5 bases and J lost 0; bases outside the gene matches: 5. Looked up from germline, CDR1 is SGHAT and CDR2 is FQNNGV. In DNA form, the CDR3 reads TGTGCCAGCAGCACGCCGGGACAGGGGGACCAAGAGACCCAGTACTTC. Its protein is CASSTPGQGDQETQYF. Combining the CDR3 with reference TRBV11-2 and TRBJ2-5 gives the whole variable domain EAGVAQSPRYKIIEKRQSVAFWCNPISGHATLYWYQQILGQGPKLLIQFQNNGVVDDSQLPKDRFSAERLKGVDSTLKIQPAKLEDSAVYLCASSTPGQGDQETQYFGPGTRLLVL.

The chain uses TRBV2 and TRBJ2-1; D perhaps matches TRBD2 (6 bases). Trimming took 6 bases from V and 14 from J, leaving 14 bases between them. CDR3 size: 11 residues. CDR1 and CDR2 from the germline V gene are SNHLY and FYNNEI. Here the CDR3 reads CASSPGLAEFF. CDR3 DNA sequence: TGTGCCAGCAGCCCGGGACTCGCGGAGTTCTTC. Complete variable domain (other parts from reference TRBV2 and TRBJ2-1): EPEVTQTPSHQVTQMGQEVILRCVPISNHLYFYWYRQILGQKVEFLVSFYNNEISEKSEIFDDQFSVERPDGSNFTLKIRSTKLEDSAMYFCASSPGLAEFFGPGTRLTVL.

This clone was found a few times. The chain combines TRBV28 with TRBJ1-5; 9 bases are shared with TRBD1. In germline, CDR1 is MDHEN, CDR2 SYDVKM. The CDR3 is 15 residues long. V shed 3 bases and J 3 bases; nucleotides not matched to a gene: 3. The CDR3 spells CASSFWDRDNQPQHF. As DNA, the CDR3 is TGTGCCAGCAGTTTCTGGGACAGGGACAATCAGCCCCAGCATTTT.

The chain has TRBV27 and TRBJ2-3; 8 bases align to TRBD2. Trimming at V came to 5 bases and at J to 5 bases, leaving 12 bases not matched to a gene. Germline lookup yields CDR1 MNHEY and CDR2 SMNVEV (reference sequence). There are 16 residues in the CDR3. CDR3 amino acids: CASSEFRGGYLDTQYF. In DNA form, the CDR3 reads TGTGCCAGCAGTGAATTTCGGGGGGGCTACTTAGATACGCAGTATTTT.

The CDR3 protein is CASSGGGIRNSPLHF. CDR3 coding DNA: TGTGCCAGCAGCGGAGGAGGAATTAGGAATTCACCCCTCCACTTT. The chain links TRBV9 to TRBJ1-6, with D unresolved. V lost 3 bases and J 7 bases, leaving 14 bases between the germline ends. Germline CDR1 is SGDLS and CDR2 is YYNGEE. This CDR3 is built from 15 residues.

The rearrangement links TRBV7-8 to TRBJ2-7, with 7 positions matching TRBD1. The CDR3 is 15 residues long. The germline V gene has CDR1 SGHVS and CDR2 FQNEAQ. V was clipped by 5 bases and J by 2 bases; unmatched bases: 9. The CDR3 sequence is CASSPRQGQTYEQYF. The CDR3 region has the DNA TGTGCCAGCAGCCCCCGACAGGGCCAAACCTACGAGCAGTACTTC.

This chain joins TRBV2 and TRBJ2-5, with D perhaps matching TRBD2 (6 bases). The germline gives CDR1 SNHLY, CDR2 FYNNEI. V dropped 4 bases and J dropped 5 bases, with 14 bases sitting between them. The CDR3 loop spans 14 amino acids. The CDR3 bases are TGTGCCAGCAGTGGGGGCAGCGGGCGGGAGACCCAGTACTTC. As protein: CASSGGSGRETQYF. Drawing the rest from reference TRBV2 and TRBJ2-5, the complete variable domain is EPEVTQTPSHQVTQMGQEVILRCVPISNHLYFYWYRQILGQKVEFLVSFYNNEISEKSEIFDDQFSVERPDGSNFTLKIRSTKLEDSAMYFCASSGGSGRETQYFGPGTRLLVL.

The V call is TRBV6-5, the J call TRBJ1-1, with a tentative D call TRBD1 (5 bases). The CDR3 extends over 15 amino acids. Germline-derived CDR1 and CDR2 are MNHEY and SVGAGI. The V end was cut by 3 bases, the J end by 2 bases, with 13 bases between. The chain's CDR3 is CASSYTTADNTEAFF. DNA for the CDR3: TGTGCCAGCAGTTATACGACAGCGGATAACACTGAAGCTTTCTTT.

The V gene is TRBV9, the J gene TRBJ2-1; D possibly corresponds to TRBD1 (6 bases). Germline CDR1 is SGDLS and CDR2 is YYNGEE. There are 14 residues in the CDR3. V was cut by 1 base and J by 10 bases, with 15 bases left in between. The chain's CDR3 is CASSVRQAFSEQFF. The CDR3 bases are TGTGCCAGCAGCGTAAGACAGGCCTTCAGCGAGCAGTTCTTC.